This T cell receptor beta chain originates from a study of T cells expressing NK-cell markers. TCRdb reanalyzed the 5' RACE reads and collapses them to one entry per CDR3 protein, without DNA. The sample includes about 380,000 distinct CDR3 sequences. The germline V gene has CDR1 SNHLY and CDR2 FYNNEI. The CDR3 has 14 residues. Study-level points and caveats: Leadership of the CD3+CD56-NKG2C+ fraction also belonged to these clonotypes in a few donors.

Of note for this clonotype: Its cognate antigen is unknown.

The sample taken for sequencing was blood T cells: a sorted CD56 or NKG2C T cell subset, CD4+ or CD8+ T cells, or bulk PBMC T cells (not recorded which). V gene TRBV2 combines with J gene TRBJ2-1; TCRdb's assignment of TRBD1 cannot be checked, as there is no DNA. The TCR originated in a man aged 18-75 years in good health. The chain's CDR3 is CASSAGQSYNEQFF.